The 16 T cell receptor beta chains listed next were all sequenced from one sample in a study of blood T cell repertoires in COVID-19. Profiled with immunoSEQ multiplex PCR; TCRdb holds only in-frame clones, not every one. The sample lists tens of thousands of clones, 80% seen once, with roughly 12% in the top ten. Sequencing was carried out using peripheral blood. Source of these receptors: a human donor in a cohort sampled during active COVID-19.

The chain is built from TRBV12-3 or TRBV12-4 and TRBJ1-5; tentatively, D is TRBD1 (5 bases). The CDR3 totals 11 residues. The V and J ends lost 1 base and 16 bases respectively, with 11 bases between them. DNA for the CDR3: TGTGCCAGCAGTTTAGGGGGCCCTTTACATTTT. Protein product: CASSLGGPLHF.

V and J are TRBV6-5 and TRBJ2-3; a possible D gene is TRBD2 (6 bases). The CDR3 length is 15 residues. The germline V gene encodes CDR1 MNHEY and CDR2 SVGAGI. Trimming removed 5 bases from V and 5 bases from J, with 17 bases in between. The CDR3, as DNA: TGTGCCAGCAGTCGTAGCGGAAGGAATGGAGATACGCAGTATTTT. This sequence encodes CASSRSGRNGDTQYF.

This chain connects TRBV7-8 to TRBJ1-1; D not resolved. The length of the CDR3 is 14 residues. The V and J ends lost 3 bases and 1 base respectively, with 9 bases between them. The germline V gene has CDR1 SGHVS and CDR2 FQNEAQ. The CDR3 spells CASSLLSGNTEAFF. The CDR3, as DNA: TGTGCCAGCAGCTTGCTTTCGGGGAACACTGAAGCTTTCTTT.

The chain uses TRBV3-1 (or the pseudogene TRBV3-2) and TRBJ1-2, with 10 nucleotides matching TRBD1. V was pared by 1 base and J by 8 bases, with 1 base of the junction left unmatched. Germline V gene data show CDR1 as LGHDT and CDR2 as YNNKEL (reference sequence). This CDR3 has 13 residues. The CDR3 DNA follows: TGTGCCAGCAGCCAAGGGACAGGGGGAGGCTACACCTTC. This encodes CASSQGTGGGYTF.

This chain uses TRBV5-1 with TRBJ2-1, with a tentative D call TRBD2 (5 bases). Trimming took off 4 bases at V and 2 bases at J, with 25 bases between the two ends. The CDR3 consists of 19 residues. The V gene's germline CDR1 is SGHRS and CDR2 YFSETQ. DNA of the CDR3: TGCGCCAGCAGCCGGCCTCCCAGCGGCGGATCACCCACCTACAATGAGCAGTTCTTC. Translated: CASSRPPSGGSPTYNEQFF.

The V gene is TRBV5-1, the J gene TRBJ1-5, with 9 bases identical to TRBD1. Germline CDR1 reads SGHRS; CDR2 reads YFSETQ. The V and J ends lost 4 bases and 2 bases, in that order; junction bases with no gene match: 4. The CDR3 length is 15 residues. In DNA, the CDR3 is TGCGCCAGCAGCATGACAGGGGGTGGCAATCAGCCCCAGCATTTT. Amino acids: CASSMTGGGNQPQHF.

V usage is TRBV6-6 and J usage is TRBJ1-5; 7 bases agree with TRBD1. The length of the CDR3 is 16 residues. Germline CDR1 and CDR2: MNHNY and SVGAGI (reference sequence). With 2 bases clipped from V and 8 bases from J, the junction kept 12 bases outside the gene matches. CDR3 protein: CASSYGPRAGGEPQHF. The CDR3 DNA reads TGTGCCAGCAGTTACGGCCCTCGGGCAGGGGGTGAGCCCCAGCATTTT.

The chain employs TRBV6-2 or TRBV6-3 and TRBJ1-5; TRBD1 is a possible D gene (5 bases). In germline, CDR1 is MNHEY, CDR2 SVGEGT. The CDR3 consists of 16 residues. Trimming took off 3 bases at V and 0 bases at J, with 12 bases between the two ends. The CDR3 region is CASSYGGQFSNQPQHF. CDR3 bases: TGTGCCAGCAGTTATGGTGGACAATTTAGCAATCAGCCCCAGCATTTT.

The chain is built from TRBV21-1 and TRBJ2-1; TRBD2, the table's D call, lacks a check against the DNA. TRBV21-1 represents a pseudogene. This CDR3 is 14 amino acids long. The chain's CDR3 is CASSKQEAWGEQFF. CDR3 in DNA: TGTGCCAGCAGCAAACAGGAGGCCTGGGGTGAGCAGTTCTTC.

The CDR3 spells CASSIGGVSNQPQHF. The CDR3 DNA follows: TGTGCCAGCTCCATCGGCGGAGTTAGCAATCAGCCCCAGCATTTT. J is TRBJ1-5 and V is TRBV6-5; unclear D gene. Germline-derived CDR1 and CDR2 are MNHEY and SVGAGI. The CDR3 covers 15 residues. Between the trimmed V and J ends, which lost 8 bases and 0 bases, there was a span of 14 bases.

This clone was recorded once. This sequence joins TRBV5-1 and TRBJ2-1; 9 bases align to TRBD1. Germline V gives CDR1 SGHRS, CDR2 YFSETQ. The CDR3 is 18 residues long. The junction had 13 bases not matched to a gene; V was cut back by 5 bases and J by 1 base. CDR3 region: CASRQGAYTTFSYNEQFF. DNA for the CDR3: TGCGCCAGCAGACAGGGGGCCTATACTACTTTTTCCTACAATGAGCAGTTCTTC.

This chain joins TRBV6-5 and TRBJ2-3; TRBD2 is a possible D gene (5 bases). Trimming stripped 6 bases from V and 2 bases from J, with 12 bases between. The CDR3 extends over 14 amino acids. Germline lookup yields CDR1 MNHEY and CDR2 SVGAGI. The CDR3 sequence: CASRASGSTDTQYF. CDR3 nucleotide sequence: TGTGCCAGCAGAGCCTCGGGGTCCACAGATACGCAGTATTTT.

V is TRBV3-1 (or the pseudogene TRBV3-2) and J is TRBJ2-1; 8 nucleotides agree with TRBD2. CDR1 is LGHDT and CDR2 is YNNKEL in the germline V gene (reference sequence). V was clipped by 4 bases and J by 4 bases; unmatched bases: 15. The CDR3 length is 18 residues. The CDR3 spells CASSRSGRSGSSYNEQFF. CDR3 coding DNA: TGTGCCAGCAGCCGATCAGGGAGAAGCGGGAGTTCGTACAATGAGCAGTTCTTC.

The chain has TRBV11-2 and TRBJ1-1, with 7 bases matching TRBD1. This CDR3 is built from 16 residues. Germline CDR1 reads SGHAT; CDR2 reads FQNNGV. The V gene end was trimmed by 5 bases and the J gene end by 0 bases; junction bases not matched to a gene: 9. The CDR3 region is CASSLGGAAMNTEAFF. In DNA form, the CDR3 reads TGTGCCAGCAGCCTAGGGGGCGCAGCCATGAACACTGAAGCTTTCTTT.

The gene calls are TRBV7-9 and TRBJ1-1, with D tentatively TRBD1 (5 bases). V gave up 4 bases and J gave up 2 bases, with 11 bases separating them. The CDR3 spans 14 residues. The germline CDR1 and CDR2 sequences are SEHNR and FQNEAQ (reference sequence). The CDR3 DNA reads TGTGCCAGCAGCTGGGAACAGGTTAACACTGAAGCTTTCTTT. Amino acids: CASSWEQVNTEAFF.

The rearrangement joins TRBV5-4 to TRBJ2-5, with D hard to call. The CDR3 has 17 amino acids. Germline V gene sequence: CDR1 SGHNT, CDR2 YYREEE (reference sequence). V lost 0 bases, J lost 1 base, and 16 bases lay in between. In DNA, the CDR3 is TGTGCCAGCAGCTTGGGACAAGACATCATTTCCCAAGAGACCCAGTACTTC. This sequence encodes CASSLGQDIISQETQYF.